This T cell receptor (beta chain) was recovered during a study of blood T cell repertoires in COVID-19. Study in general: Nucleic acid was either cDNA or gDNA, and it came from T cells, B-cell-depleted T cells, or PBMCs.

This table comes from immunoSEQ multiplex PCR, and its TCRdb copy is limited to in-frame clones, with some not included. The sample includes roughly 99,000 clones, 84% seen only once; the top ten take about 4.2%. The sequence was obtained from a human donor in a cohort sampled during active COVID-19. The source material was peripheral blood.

In nucleotides, the CDR3 is TGCGCCAGCAGCCCCCTAGAGACCCACACCGGGGAGCTGTTTTTT. Amino acid sequence: CASSPLETHTGELFF. The rearrangement uses TRBV5-1 and TRBJ2-2; D gene unclear. This CDR3 is built from 15 residues. Germline lookup yields CDR1 SGHRS and CDR2 YFSETQ. V dropped 4 bases and J dropped 3 bases, with 13 bases sitting between them.